The 19 T cell receptor beta chains reported below all come from one sample, sequenced in a study of blood T cells in healthy people across ages. Alongside a J-beta primer mix, a sample-barcoded 5' primer served in a second PCR lasting roughly 7 to 11 cycles. From the 5' RACE reads, TCRdb called clonotypes with MiXCR, one entry per CDR3 protein. The sample shows roughly 1,500,000 distinct CDR3 sequences, roughly a third of them seen only once. Sequenced material: blood. The origin of the receptors is a woman aged 30 to 39 in good health.

This clonotype was seen only a few times. The rearrangement uses TRBV7-3 and TRBJ2-3; D may be TRBD1 or TRBD2 (5 bases each). Germline CDR1 and CDR2: SGHTA and FQGTGA. This CDR3 region has 14 residues. V was shortened by 5 bases and J by 4 bases, with 13 bases between the two germline ends. CDR3 in DNA: TGTGCCAGCAGCAAGGGGACGACCCCAGATACGCAGTATTTT. The encoded protein is CASSKGTTPDTQYF.

This clonotype was seen a few times. V and J are TRBV7-2 and TRBJ2-7; a possible D gene is TRBD1 (6 bases). The CDR3 spans 16 residues. Trimming cost V 4 bases and J 5 bases, with 21 bases left between them. Germline CDR1 SGHTA, CDR2 FQGNSA. The CDR3 here is CASSSRETGRSHEQYF. In DNA form, the CDR3 reads TGTGCCAGCAGCTCCAGGGAGACAGGAAGGTCCCACGAGCAGTACTTC.

J is TRBJ2-5 and V is TRBV19; 14 bases match TRBD2. V trimming: 5 bases; J trimming: 5 bases; junction bases outside the gene matches: 10. This CDR3 is 17 amino acids long. CDR1 and CDR2 from the germline V gene are LNHDA and SQIVND (reference sequence). CDR3 protein: CASSLRLAGGPKETQYF. The CDR3 coding sequence is TGTGCCAGTAGTCTGCGACTAGCGGGGGGGCCGAAGGAGACCCAGTACTTC.

The chain has TRBV28 and TRBJ2-5; possible D gene TRBD1, 6 bases. Germline CDR1 is MDHEN and CDR2 is SYDVKM. The CDR3 consists of 15 residues. V lost 3 bases to trimming and J lost 4 bases, with 15 bases between them. The CDR3 reads CASSLYRAVGETQYF. The CDR3 DNA reads TGTGCCAGCAGTTTGTACAGGGCGGTTGGAGAGACCCAGTACTTC. The full variable domain, rest sourced from reference TRBV28 and TRBJ2-5, is DVKVTQSSRYLVKRTGEKVFLECVQDMDHENMFWYRQDPGLGLRLIYFSYDVKMKEKGDIPEGYSVSREKKERFSLILESASTNQTSMYLCASSLYRAVGETQYFGPGTRLLVL.

Here the CDR3 DNA reads TGTGCCAGCAGCTTAGCGCGGGGAGGGGGAACCTCAAGGGCCAAAAACATTCAGTACTTC. It encodes CASSLARGGGTSRAKNIQYF. The rearrangement links TRBV7-9 to TRBJ2-4; tentative D call: TRBD2 (7 bases). Germline CDR1 SEHNR, CDR2 FQNEAQ (reference sequence). V was cut by 0 bases and J by 1 base, with 22 bases left in between. The CDR3 is 20 residues long.

This clonotype was recorded once. At one end, the junction sequence differs from germline, possibly due to a read error. V gene TRBV10-2 combines with J gene TRBJ1-5; 8 bases match TRBD1. Germline V gene sequence: CDR1 WSHSY, CDR2 SAAADI. This CDR3 comprises 13 residues. The CDR3 bases are TGCGCCGGCAGTGCAGGGGGCGATCAGCCCCAGCATTTT. Translating it yields CAGSAGGDQPQHF.

V gene TRBV20-1 combines with J gene TRBJ2-1, with 10 nucleotides matching TRBD2. The CDR3 covers 15 residues. CDR1 and CDR2 (germline): DFQATT, SNEGSKA (reference sequence). Trimming took 5 bases from V and 3 from J; bases not matched to a gene: 7. CDR3 DNA: TGCAGTGCTCCCGTAGCGGGGGGCCGCTACAATGAGCAGTTCTTC. Translation gives CSAPVAGGRYNEQFF.

This clonotype came up a few times. The rearrangement links TRBV7-9 to TRBJ1-5; TRBD1 agrees at 9 bases. The CDR3 runs to 16 residues. Germline V CDR1 and CDR2: SEHNR, FQNEAQ (reference sequence). V was clipped by 5 bases and J by 2 bases; unmatched bases: 7. The CDR3: CASSLWTGAGNQPQHF. The CDR3 DNA sequence: TGTGCCAGCAGCCTGTGGACAGGGGCCGGCAATCAGCCCCAGCATTTT.

V gene TRBV7-9 combines with J gene TRBJ1-5; TRBD1 is a possible D gene (5 bases). Deletions cut 3 bases from V and 9 bases from J, with 21 bases between. Per germline, CDR1 SEHNR and CDR2 FQNEAQ (reference sequence). This CDR3 contains 16 residues. CDR3 sequence (DNA): TGTGCCAGCAGCTTCGGGGGTAGTAAGGAAATTGGGCCCCAGCATTTT. It encodes CASSFGGSKEIGPQHF.

V is TRBV29-1 and J is TRBJ1-1; 7 bases match TRBD1. The V gene's germline CDR1 is SQVTM and CDR2 ANQGSEA. V shed 0 bases and J 0 bases; nucleotides not matched to a gene: 1. This CDR3 is built from 14 residues. The CDR3 bases are TGCAGCGTTGAAGAGGGACAGTTGAACACTGAAGCTTTCTTT. Its translation is CSVEEGQLNTEAFF.

In its sample, this clonotype was seen many times. J is TRBJ2-3 and V is TRBV29-1; TRBD2 aligns across 12 bases. This CDR3 spans 14 amino acids. J lost 6 bases, V lost 4 bases, and 5 bases had no gene match. Germline lookup yields CDR1 SQVTM and CDR2 ANQGSEA. CDR3 sequence (DNA): TGCAGCGTTGCTAGCGGGGGGGCCCGTGATACGCAGTATTTT. Encoded protein: CSVASGGARDTQYF.

The table lists this clonotype with a few counts. One end of the junction varies from germline; a read error may be responsible. The V and J genes are TRBV4-1 and TRBJ2-5, with D perhaps assigned TRBD1 or TRBD2 (6 bases each). CDR1 MGHRA and CDR2 YSYEKL come from the germline V gene. The CDR3 has 14 residues. In DNA, the CDR3 is TGCGCCAGCAGCCCCCGGGGGCCCCCAGAGGCCCAGTACTTC. The encoded protein is CASSPRGPPEAQYF.

The chain has TRBV29-1 and TRBJ1-1; D is unclear. The V end lost 8 bases, the J end lost 1 base, and 5 bases lay between the germline ends. The germline V gene has CDR1 SQVTM and CDR2 ANQGSEA. This CDR3 is 10 amino acids long. The CDR3 region has the DNA TGCAGCACCGAGAACACTGAAGCTTTCTTT. Residues: CSTENTEAFF.

This clonotype came up a few times. The J gene is TRBJ2-2, the V gene TRBV6-2 or TRBV6-3; a weak D match, TRBD2 (6 bases). The germline gives CDR1 MNHEY, CDR2 SVGEGT. The CDR3 has 16 amino acids. V gave up 8 bases and J gave up 1 base, with 17 bases separating them. CDR3 DNA: TGTGCCAGCGGTAGGTCGGTAGCGGTGAACACCGGGGAGCTGTTTTTT. It codes for CASGRSVAVNTGELFF.

The chain links TRBV4-2 to TRBJ1-2; TRBD1 is a possible D gene (5 bases). The CDR3 totals 12 residues. The V end was cut by 1 base, the J end by 13 bases, with 13 bases between. Germline values: CDR1 LGHNA, CDR2 YNFKEQ. CDR3: CASSQVGVVFTF. The CDR3, as DNA: TGTGCCAGCAGCCAAGTGGGGGTGGTGTTCACCTTC.

This chain joins TRBV24-1 and TRBJ2-1; D is ambiguous. The CDR3 sequence is 14 residues long. V lost 5 bases and J lost 1, with 8 bases in between. Germline assignment: CDR1 KGHDR and CDR2 SFDVKD. Written as DNA, the CDR3 is TGTGCCACCAGTGTGTCCGGGTCCTACAATGAGCAGTTCTTC. This translates into CATSVSGSYNEQFF.

This clonotype has a handful of counts. This may be a read error: a much more frequent sequence differs by one nucleotide. The chain combines TRBV11-1 with TRBJ1-1; no clear D. The germline gives CDR1 SGHAT, CDR2 FQDESV (reference sequence). This CDR3 has 14 amino acids. The V end was cut by 1 base, the J end by 0 bases, with 6 bases between. The CDR3 bases are TGTGCCAGCAGCTTAGACATCATGAACACTGAAGCTTTCTTT. It yields the protein CASSLDIMNTEAFF.

This rearrangement joins TRBV7-3 to TRBJ2-3, with TRBD1 matching 11 bases. V lost 4 bases, J lost 3 bases, and 6 bases stayed unmatched. CDR3 length: 16 amino acids. Germline assignment: CDR1 SGHTA and CDR2 FQGTGA. The CDR3 loop reads CASSYLGTGGTDTQYF. In DNA, the CDR3 is TGTGCCAGCAGCTACTTGGGGACAGGGGGGACAGATACGCAGTATTTT.

In regard to this clonotype: The junction departs from germline at one end; a sequencing error may be responsible. The chain carries TRBV20-1 and TRBJ1-2, with TRBD1 matching 7 bases. Looked up from germline, CDR1 is DFQATT and CDR2 is SNEGSKA (reference sequence). This CDR3 is 12 amino acids long. The CDR3 nucleotides are TGCAGTGCTAGTGGAGGGGGCTATGGCTGCACCTTC. Translation: CSASGGGYGCTF.